These T cell receptor beta chains were read from a single sample in a study of cytomegalovirus exposure and HLA in healthy donors. Produced via immunoSEQ multiplex PCR; TCRdb's table is partial and in-frame only. The sample includes 160,000 or so clones, about 83% of them seen just once. The sample taken for sequencing was PBMCs. Receptors originate from a woman aged 25 to 39 in good health and CMV-seronegative. The CDR3 runs from the conserved cysteine through the conserved F or W.

j_call v_call cdr3_aa
TRBJ2-7 TRBV5-1 CASSALPLDRPYEQYF
TRBJ2-1 TRBV29-1 CSVEGLKTGGPFYNEQFF
TRBJ2-3 TRBV2 CASSEQAGEDTQYF
TRBJ2-1 TRBV25-1 CASSESQRGRSYNEQFF
TRBJ2-5 TRBV9 CASSVVVSGGAETQYF
TRBJ1-1 TRBV27 CASSLPPTLPAPNTEAFF
TRBJ2-1 TRBV6-5 CASSYSTGGEQFF
TRBJ1-1 TRBV29-1 CSVGPGSNTEAFF
TRBJ2-5 TRBV23-1 CASDPGGLETQYF
TRBJ2-5 TRBV4-1 CASSPQGGGLETQYF
TRBJ2-7 TRBV10-1 CASSVKERSEQYF
TRBJ1-5 TRBV5-6 CASSPGTGANNQPQHF
TRBJ1-2 TRBV18 CASSSFRDSLYGYTF
TRBJ2-7 TRBV20-1 CSAGRYEQYF
TRBJ2-5 TRBV29-1 CSVDTGPQETQYF
TRBJ1-3 TRBV9 CASSIRQGTSSGNTIYF
TRBJ2-5 TRBV9 CASSVGGVGPETQYF
TRBJ2-7 TRBV30 CAWSVRTSGGEQYF
TRBJ1-1 TRBV12-5 CASGLVTVSGTEAFF
TRBJ1-5 TRBV19 CASSIWRDGQPQHF
TRBJ1-5 TRBV9 CASSPGQGYNQPQHF
TRBJ2-1 TRBV25-1 CASSASPGGEGGNEQFF
TRBJ1-6 TRBV6-5 CASSRRTINSPLHF
TRBJ1-6 TRBV27 CASSGMGQGNSPLHF
TRBJ2-1 TRBV19 CASSIGLGAPDEQFF
TRBJ1-4 TRBV7-9 CASSFPDEKLFF
TRBJ2-1 TRBV14 CASSQDRLIRYNEQFF
TRBJ1-2 TRBV9 CAIGPWQGAYYGYTF
TRBJ2-2 TRBV6-5 CASGSSGLAGELFF
TRBJ1-1 TRBV7-9 CASSRTPQGVGTEAFF
TRBJ1-4 TRBV7-9 CASSSQHGGRGANEKLFF
TRBJ1-1 TRBV6-5 CASSPMASGNTEAFF
TRBJ1-1 TRBV19 CASSISGSTEAFF
TRBJ2-3 TRBV6-1 CASSENRDITDTQYF
TRBJ2-7 TRBV6-6 CASSYNRQGSYEQYF
TRBJ1-2 TRBV30 CAWSPDRTNYGYTF
TRBJ2-4 TRBV29-1 CSVKRGGKNIQYF
TRBJ1-1 TRBV5-1 CASSFAQTQGNTEAFF
TRBJ2-4 TRBV2 CASSDNGGLAKNIQYF
TRBJ2-1 TRBV5-1 CASMRTSGGVEQFF
TRBJ2-5 TRBV5-1 CASSLIPSGGFETQYF
TRBJ1-1 TRBV9 CASSVGHSNTEAFF
TRBJ2-7 TRBV5-4 CASSLAPLYEQYF
TRBJ2-5 TRBV12-5 CASGDGTSGGAGETQYF
TRBJ2-1 TRBV19 CASSRGDYNEQFF
TRBJ2-1 TRBV6-5 CASSYARGGFGEQFF
TRBJ1-1 TRBV7-9 CASSLGGLGTPPTEAFF
TRBJ2-7 TRBV27 CASSVLQGREQYF
TRBJ1-2 TRBV6-5 CASRQGENGYTF
TRBJ2-7 TRBV15 CATSSIRGPFSYEQYF
TRBJ1-4 TRBV5-1 CASSSLGLNNEKLFF
TRBJ1-5 TRBV7-2 CASSLSNNQPQHF
TRBJ1-5 TRBV6-8 CASTDRDSNQPQHF
TRBJ2-3 TRBV4-1 CASSQVYRTGVWSQTDTDTQYF
TRBJ1-2 TRBV7-9 CASSSRGTVDGYTF
TRBJ1-1 TRBV29-1 CSVLMGTEAFF
TRBJ2-1 TRBV15 CATSRDWDRGTLYNEQFF
TRBJ2-3 TRBV5-1 CASSLDNAQLDTQYF
TRBJ1-1 TRBV11-2 CASSRPGRAEAFF
TRBJ2-5 TRBV9 CASSVGFSEETQYF